In its sample, the clone carrying this T cell receptor beta chain was seen many times. TCRdb analysed the RT-PCR reads with MiXCR anew, one entry per CDR3 protein. The table has hundreds of thousands of distinct CDR3 sequences, 11% to 15% seen once. The CDR3 is 12 residues long. The V and J ends lost 1 base and 7 bases respectively, with 10 bases between them. From germline, CDR1 is DFQATT and CDR2 SNEGSKA (reference sequence). The sample comprised memory CD4+ T cells from blood. The chain joins TRBV20-1 to TRBJ1-2, with a tentative D call TRBD1 (5 bases). This TCR derives from a female donor in good health, serving as a healthy control. The CDR3 DNA follows: TGCAGTGCTAGAGTAGGGACGGTTGGCTACACCTTC. Its protein product is CSARVGTVGYTF.